Described below is a single T cell receptor (beta chain) sequence and its context. Its antigen is not known. The data were taken from a study of T cell responses to AZD1222 COVID-19 vaccine. Broader study findings: Unmutated regions of variants are reportedly targeted by nearly half of spike-specific TCRs. Only a handful of AZD1222 recipients tested seropositive at baseline.

TCRdb's copy holds only in-frame clones and misses some; the assay was immunoSEQ multiplex PCR. The table includes 120,000 or so clones, approximately 90% detected once. Sequenced material: peripheral blood, taken on day 0 of AZD1222 vaccination. The TCR comes from an adult in good health.

As DNA, the CDR3 is TGTGCCAGCGAGGGGGCTATAAATGAGCAGTTCTTC. Encoded protein: CASEGAINEQFF. The rearrangement links TRBV6-5 to TRBJ2-1; TRBD1 aligns across 7 bases. The trim removed 8 bases at V and 7 bases at J, leaving 5 bases unmatched. Germline CDR1 MNHEY, CDR2 SVGAGI. The CDR3 covers 12 residues.